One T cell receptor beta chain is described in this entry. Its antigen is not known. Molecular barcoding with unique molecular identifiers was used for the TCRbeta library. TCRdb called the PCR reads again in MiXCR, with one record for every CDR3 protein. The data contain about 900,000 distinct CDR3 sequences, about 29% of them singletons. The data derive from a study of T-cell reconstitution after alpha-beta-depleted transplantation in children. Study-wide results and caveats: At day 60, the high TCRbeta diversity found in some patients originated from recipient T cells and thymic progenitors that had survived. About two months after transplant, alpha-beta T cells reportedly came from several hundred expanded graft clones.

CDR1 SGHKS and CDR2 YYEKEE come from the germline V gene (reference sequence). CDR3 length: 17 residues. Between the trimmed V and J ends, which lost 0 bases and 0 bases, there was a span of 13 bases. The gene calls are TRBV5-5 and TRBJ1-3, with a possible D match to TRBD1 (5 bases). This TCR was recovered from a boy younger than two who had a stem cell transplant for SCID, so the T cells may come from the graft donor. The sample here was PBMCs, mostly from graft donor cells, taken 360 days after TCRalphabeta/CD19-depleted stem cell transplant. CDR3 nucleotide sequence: TGTGCCAGCAGCTTGGAAAGGACATCCCGCTCTGGAAACACCATATATTTT. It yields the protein CASSLERTSRSGNTIYF. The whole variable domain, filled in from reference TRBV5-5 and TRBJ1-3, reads DAGVTQSPTHLIKTRGQQVTLRCSPISGHKSVSWYQQVLGQGPQFIFQYYEKEERGRGNFPDRFSARQFPNYSSELNVNALLLGDSALYLCASSLERTSRSGNTIYFGEGSWLTVV.